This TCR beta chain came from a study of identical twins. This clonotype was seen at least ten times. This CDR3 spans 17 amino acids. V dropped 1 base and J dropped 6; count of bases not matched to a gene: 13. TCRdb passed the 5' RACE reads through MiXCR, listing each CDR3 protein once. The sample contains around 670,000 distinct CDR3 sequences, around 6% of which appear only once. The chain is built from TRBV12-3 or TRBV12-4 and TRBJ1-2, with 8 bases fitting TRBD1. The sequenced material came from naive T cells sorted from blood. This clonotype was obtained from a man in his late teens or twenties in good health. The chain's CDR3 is CASSLVQGAKEFNGYTF. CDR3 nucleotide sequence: TGTGCCAGCAGTTTAGTGCAGGGGGCGAAAGAGTTTAATGGCTACACCTTC.